This T cell receptor beta chain appears in the sequencing data of a study of response to subunit inactivated influenza vaccine listed by TCRdb under 2018. In the study overall: Deep quantitative T cell receptor repertoire profiling was used in the study to track responses to a trivalent subunit inactivated influenza vaccine.

The investigation overall reported the following: The authors proposed that each seasonal influenza vaccination may bring in only a limited number of new T cells.

A word on this clonotype: Which antigen it targets is not known. No base-level quality is on record; no much larger clone is a single base apart.

Libraries were made using RT-PCR. Sequencing was performed on an Illumina HiSeq 2500. TCRdb cleaned the public reads at Q25 with fastp, built clones with MiXCR and kept in-frame beta chains. Duplicate CDR3 protein sequences are folded into a single record with the most common DNA and genes. For this sample the table gives approximately 570,000 distinct CDR3 sequences, of which approximately 7.1% were detected only once. The ten largest account for approximately 12% of the sample. According to the germline V gene, CDR1 reads SGHVS and CDR2 reads FNYEAQ. Compared with germline, V lacks 5 bases and J lacks 4 bases; bases without a gene match: 14. From its cysteine to its phenylalanine, the CDR3 spans 18 amino acids. The entry retains the CDR3 DNA only, 54 bases that are in frame from base 1.

The material sequenced was PBMCs from blood, taken less than 25 months after vaccination. The receptor comes from a man between 50 and 70 years old who received an inactivated influenza vaccine. Donor details come from another sample of the same person, matched by shared clones. The chain is encoded by TRBV7-6 joined to TRBJ1-1; TRBD1 fits 12 bases in the junction. The bases are TGTGCCAGCAGCCCAACCGGGACAGGGGGCGCTTTCGGCACTGAAGCTTTCTTT. Translated, it reads CASSPTGTGGAFGTEAFF.